This T cell receptor beta chain was retrieved from a study of cytomegalovirus exposure and HLA in healthy donors. This clone has more than one count but fewer than ten. In the PCR, 60 Vbeta and 13 Jbeta primers were used. Sequencing used immunoSEQ multiplex PCR; TCRdb keeps in-frame clones, though not all of them. The sample contains some 130,000 clones, roughly 75% of which appear only once. V shed 3 bases, J shed 1 base, and the junction held 2 bases outside the gene matches. The CDR3 runs 13 residues. Germline values: CDR1 GTSNPN, CDR2 SVGIG (reference sequence). This clonotype originated in a man younger than 40 in good health. The rearrangement uses TRBV30 and TRBJ1-1, with TRBD1 matching over 7 bases. Specimen: PBMCs. The CDR3 reads CAWSSGGNTEAFF. The CDR3 bases are TGTGCCTGGAGCTCAGGGGGGAACACTGAAGCTTTCTTT.